This T cell receptor beta chain was documented in a study of brain metastases from non-small cell lung cancer (dated by TCRdb to between 2018 and 2021). Study-level background: The study profiled the immune microenvironment of paired resected primary tumors and brain metastases taken from patients with non-small-cell lung cancer.

Receptor amplification or capture employed the immunoSEQ multiplex PCR assay. Sequencing of the T-cell receptor beta chain repertoire was carried out together with a 770-gene immune expression panel. TCRdb carries this immuneACCESS record with in-frame sequences only. Its versions omit some clonotypes, under half of them owing to an unresolved V gene in the studies checked, with the rest unexplained. Across this sample there are about 970 clones, with roughly 89% seen only once. Over 5% of the sample is taken by the ten largest. The CDR3 runs 10 residues from the cysteine to the phenylalanine. The retained sequence is limited to the CDR3, 30 bases, with the frame set at the first base. In the germline V gene (reference sequence), CDR1 corresponds to DFQATT and CDR2 to SNEGSKA. The V end loses 6 bases and the J end loses 4 bases, and a stretch of 4 bases separates them. The cohort comprised 39 patients with surgically resected non-small-cell lung cancer who had both primary tumor and brain metastasis specimens. The tumor specimens used were formalin-fixed, paraffin-embedded tissues taken from archives.

Worth noting for this clone: The antigen this receptor binds is unknown. There are no base qualities to consult, and no much larger clone falls within one base.

Beyond this particular receptor, the publication reports: Lower T-cell infiltration was exhibited by brain metastases compared with primary tumors (P < 0.001). Compared with the matched primary tumors, approximately 63% of brain metastases appeared to show expanded T-cell clones. TCR repertoires were found to be largely shared between paired brain metastases and primary tumors, although sparse T-cell densities were observed in the brain metastases.

Recombination linked TRBV20-1 to TRBJ2-1; a confident D gene designation cannot be given. The sample consisted of primary lung tumor tissue. The cell subset or site label for this specimen denotes: primary lung tumor paired with brain metastasis. The TCR was taken from a donor aged 40 or over with non-small cell lung cancer. The CDR3 region reads CSATYNEQFF. The base sequence is TGCAGTGCCACGTACAATGAGCAGTTCTTC.